This entry concerns a single T cell receptor (beta chain). This clone was counted ten times or more. This receptor's antigen is unknown. No much larger clone exists at a distance of one base, and base qualities are not known. To sequence the TCRbeta CDR3 region, genomic DNA was isolated from the sorted cells. The immunoSEQ Assay was used for sequencing of TCRbeta CDR3 regions. Drawn from immuneACCESS, this table holds only the in-frame rearrangements with V and J called that TCRdb kept. Clones are partly lost; checked studies trace under half to an unresolved V gene and leave the rest unexplained. This sample gives more than 10,000 clones in total; around 76% of them show up just once. The top ten clonotypes cover 32% of the sample. Deletion took 5 bases off V and 0 bases off J, with a span of 19 bases between the germline ends. The CDR3 numbers 17 residues from cysteine through phenylalanine. Only the CDR3 DNA is retained, 51 bases long and in frame from the first base. The germline V gene encodes CDR1 SGHDN and CDR2 FVKESK.

Patients with a history of autoimmune disease or receiving systemic immunosuppression were excluded from the trial. Peripheral blood for TCR sequencing was collected from all dose cohorts at baseline, on cycle 4 day 1, and on cycle 7 day 1. Samples were obtained from an open-label, multicenter, first-in-human phase I dose-escalation trial of ivuxolimab. The trial enrolled adults with locally advanced or metastatic head and neck squamous cell, hepatocellular, melanoma or renal cell carcinoma. Before TCR sequencing, CD4+ T cells and CD8+ T cells from peripheral blood were sorted into separate populations. This sample is part of a study of OX40 agonist ivuxolimab in advanced cancers. With regard to the full study: The costimulatory receptor OX40 (CD134) was targeted by ivuxolimab, a fully human IgG2 agonistic monoclonal antibody. Of the roughly 50 dose-escalation patients, hepatocellular carcinoma was present in around 20, melanoma in approximately 15, renal cell carcinoma in 9 and head and neck cancer in 9. Partial responses occurred in three dose-escalation patients: two with cutaneous melanoma and one with hepatocellular carcinoma. Patients were allowed to have had prior anti-PD-1, anti-PD-L1 or anti-CTLA-4 therapy, and around 40% of the dose-escalation patients had previously received checkpoint inhibitors. In the dose-escalation cohort, around four fifths of patients were male, and the mean age was 60 years with a range of about 20 to 79. Intravenous ivuxolimab was administered to patients every 2 weeks at six dose levels: 0.01, 0.1, 0.3, 1.5, 3 and 10 mg/kg. The purpose of peripheral TCRbeta sequencing was to test whether ivuxolimab changed TCR sequence diversity and led to clonal T-cell expansion. The monotherapy dose-escalation portion (N = 52 patients) of the phase I ivuxolimab trial is reported in the paper.

The paper's findings and limits, for the study overall: The antigen specificity of the clonally expanded peripheral T cells was not determined. After ivuxolimab, expanded clones were on average more numerous among CD8+ T cells than among CD4+ T cells. At doses of 0.1 to 3.0 mg/kg, clonal expansion of both CD4+ and CD8+ blood T cells was observed from baseline to week 6. In partial responders in the 0.1-3.0 mg/kg groups, normalized peripheral clonal expansion was found to be among the lowest, especially among CD8+ T cells. Low levels of normalized T-cell clonal expansion were also seen in some patients who did not respond.

The chain couples TRBV14 to TRBJ1-1, with no confident D gene call. Sequences were derived from CD4+ or CD8+ T cells sorted from blood, sampled in a trial of the OX40 agonist ivuxolimab. The TCR was taken from an adult with an advanced solid tumor such as melanoma, head and neck, liver or kidney cancer. CDR3 reads: CASSELFSEELNTEAFF. The nucleotides are TGTGCCAGCAGCGAACTTTTTTCAGAGGAATTGAACACTGAAGCTTTCTTT.